This T cell receptor beta chain was identified during a study of blood T cell repertoires in COVID-19. Study at large: Acute and convalescent COVID-19 specimens originated in the United States, Italy and Spain. Sources were T cells, B-cell-depleted T cells, or PBMCs; the material itself was cDNA or gDNA.

Original methodology: It was from reference gene primer amplification that nucleated cell counts were estimated. The repertoire was sequenced with immunoSEQ multiplex PCR; TCRdb's copy has only in-frame clones and lacks some. V, J and clone size reflect that table, while D and trimming were determined from the DNA. The sample has under 150,000 clones, around nine tenths seen once; the top ten hold approximately 8.1%. The CDR3 sequence is 14 residues long. The ends were cut back, 4 bases at V and 1 base at J, with 11 bases in the middle. CDR1 and CDR2 (germline): SGHRS, YFSETQ. Material for sequencing was peripheral blood. This chain uses TRBV5-1 with TRBJ1-1; D uncertain. The TCR was taken from a man aged 50-60 years with acute or convalescent COVID-19. DNA for the CDR3: TGCGCCAGCAGCCCTTTTTCGGGGAACACTGAAGCTTTCTTT. Protein: CASSPFSGNTEAFF. The full variable domain, rest sourced from reference TRBV5-1 and TRBJ1-1, is KAGVTQTPRYLIKTRGQQVTLSCSPISGHRSVSWYQQTPGQGLQFLFEYFSETQRNKGNFPGRFSGRQFSNSRSEMNVSTLELGDSALYLCASSPFSGNTEAFFGQGTRLTVV.